This T cell receptor beta chain was sequenced for a study of a mutant IDH1 vaccine in newly diagnosed glioma. This clone has only a few counts. Sequencing was performed with immunoSEQ multiplex PCR; in TCRdb, only in-frame clones are kept and a portion is missing. The sample contains about 92,000 clones, about 80% of which appear only once. The time point is: baseline, week 1 (first vaccination visit). Treatment: pre-vaccination baseline after standard-of-care therapy. The V segment lost 4 bases and the J segment 4 bases; nucleotides outside the gene matches: 2. This CDR3 has 14 amino acids. CDR1 is SGHDT and CDR2 is YYEEEE in the germline V gene.

The sample consisted of PBMCs, taken from a glioma patient treated with radiotherapy, temozolomide or both. This TCR was sampled from a woman aged 45-60 years with glioma. The V and J genes are TRBV5-6 and TRBJ1-6, with 7 bases fitting TRBD1. The CDR3 nucleotides read TGTGCCAGCAGCCAGGGACAGTATAATTCACCCCTCCACTTT. It is translated as CASSQGQYNSPLHF.